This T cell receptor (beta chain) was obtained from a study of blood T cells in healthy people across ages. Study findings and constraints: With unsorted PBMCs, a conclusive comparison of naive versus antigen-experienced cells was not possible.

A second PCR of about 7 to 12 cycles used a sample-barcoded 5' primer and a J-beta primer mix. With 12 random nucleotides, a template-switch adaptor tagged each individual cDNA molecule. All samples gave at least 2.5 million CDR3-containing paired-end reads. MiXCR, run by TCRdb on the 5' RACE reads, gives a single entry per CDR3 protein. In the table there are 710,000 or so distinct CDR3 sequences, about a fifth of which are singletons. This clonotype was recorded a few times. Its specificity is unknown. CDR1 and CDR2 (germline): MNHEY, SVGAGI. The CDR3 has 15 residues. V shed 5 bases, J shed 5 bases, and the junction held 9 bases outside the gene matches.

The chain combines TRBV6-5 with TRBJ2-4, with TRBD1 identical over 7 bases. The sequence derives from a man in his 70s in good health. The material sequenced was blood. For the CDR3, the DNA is TGTGCCAGCAGTACCGACAGGGCCCGAGAAAACATTCAGTACTTC. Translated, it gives CASSTDRARENIQYF.